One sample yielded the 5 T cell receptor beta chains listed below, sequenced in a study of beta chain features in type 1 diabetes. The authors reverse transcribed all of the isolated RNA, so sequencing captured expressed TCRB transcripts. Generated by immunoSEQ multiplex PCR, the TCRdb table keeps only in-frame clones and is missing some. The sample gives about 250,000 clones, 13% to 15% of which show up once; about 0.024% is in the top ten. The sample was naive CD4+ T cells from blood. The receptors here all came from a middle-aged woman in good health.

CDR3 bases: TGCAGCGTTGTCACACAGGGGAGCACTGAAGCTTTCTTT. Its translation: CSVVTQGSTEAFF. This sequence joins TRBV29-1 and TRBJ1-1, with 7 bases that match TRBD1. The J segment lost 4 bases and the V segment lost 4 bases, leaving 6 bases of the junction unmatched. The germline V gene has CDR1 SQVTM and CDR2 ANQGSEA. CDR3 length equals 13 residues.

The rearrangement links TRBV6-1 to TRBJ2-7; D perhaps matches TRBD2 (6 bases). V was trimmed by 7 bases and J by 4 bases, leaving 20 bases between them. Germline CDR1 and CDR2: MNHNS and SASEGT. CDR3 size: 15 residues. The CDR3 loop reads CASTITGTATYEQYF. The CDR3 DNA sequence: TGTGCCAGCACCATCACCGGGACTGCTACTTACGAGCAGTACTTC.

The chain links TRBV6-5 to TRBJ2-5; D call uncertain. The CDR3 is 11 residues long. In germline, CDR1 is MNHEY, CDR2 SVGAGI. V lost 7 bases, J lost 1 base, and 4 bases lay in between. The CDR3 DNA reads TGTGCCAGCACTATCCAAGAGACCCAGTACTTC. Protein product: CASTIQETQYF.

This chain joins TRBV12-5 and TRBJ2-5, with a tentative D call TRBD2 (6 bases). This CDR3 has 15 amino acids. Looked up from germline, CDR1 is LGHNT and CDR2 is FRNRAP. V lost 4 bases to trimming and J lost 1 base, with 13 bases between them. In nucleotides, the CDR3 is TGTGCTAGTGGTTATGGAATGGGGGGCCAAGAGACCCAGTACTTC. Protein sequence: CASGYGMGGQETQYF.

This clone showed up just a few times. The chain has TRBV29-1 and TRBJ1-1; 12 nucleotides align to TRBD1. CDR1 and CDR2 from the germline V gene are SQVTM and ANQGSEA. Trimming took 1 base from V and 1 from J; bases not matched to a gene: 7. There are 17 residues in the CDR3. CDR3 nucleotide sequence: TGCAGCGTTGAAGGACCGGGACAGGGGGCTTGGAACACTGAAGCTTTCTTT. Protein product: CSVEGPGQGAWNTEAFF.